This T cell receptor (beta chain) was captured by sequencing in a study of T cell responses to AZD1222 COVID-19 vaccine. At the level of the study: Investigators merged groups given second doses at roughly 4 or roughly 12 weeks. Notes on the study in general: Only five to seven AZD1222 recipients were seropositive at baseline. Reportedly, close to half of spike-specific TCRs are directed against unmutated variant regions. Compared with day 0, the breadth and depth of the Spike-specific TCR repertoire rose significantly after two doses of AZD1222.

For this clone: Its antigen is currently unknown.

There are 13 residues in the CDR3. From germline, CDR1 is SGHDT and CDR2 YYEEEE. Trimming pared 2 bases from V and 7 bases from J, leaving 10 bases between. TCRdb keeps only in-frame clones here, not all; method: immunoSEQ multiplex PCR. The profile covers 100,000 to 150,000 clones, with 80% to 90% appearing a single time and roughly 1.5% taken by the ten largest. This specimen was peripheral blood, taken on day 0 of AZD1222 vaccination. This receptor was identified in an adult in good health. J is TRBJ2-1 and V is TRBV5-6; either TRBD1 or TRBD2 may supply D (7 bases each). The CDR3 loop reads CASSFQGGNEQFF. The CDR3, as DNA: TGTGCCAGCAGCTTCCAGGGGGGGAATGAGCAGTTCTTC.